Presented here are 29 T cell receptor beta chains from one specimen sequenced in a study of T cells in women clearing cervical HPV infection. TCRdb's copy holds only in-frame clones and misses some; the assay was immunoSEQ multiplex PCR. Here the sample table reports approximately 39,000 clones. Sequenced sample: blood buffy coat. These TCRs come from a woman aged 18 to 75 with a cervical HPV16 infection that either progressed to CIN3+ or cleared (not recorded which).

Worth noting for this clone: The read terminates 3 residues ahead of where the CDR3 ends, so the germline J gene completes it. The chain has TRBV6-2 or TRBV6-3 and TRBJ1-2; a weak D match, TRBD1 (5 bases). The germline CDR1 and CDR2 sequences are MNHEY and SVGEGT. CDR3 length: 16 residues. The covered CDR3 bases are TGTGCCAGCAGTTATGAAAAGCGGGGGGAAGACAATGAC. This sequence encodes CASSYEKRGEDND. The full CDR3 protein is CASSYEKRGEDNDYTF.

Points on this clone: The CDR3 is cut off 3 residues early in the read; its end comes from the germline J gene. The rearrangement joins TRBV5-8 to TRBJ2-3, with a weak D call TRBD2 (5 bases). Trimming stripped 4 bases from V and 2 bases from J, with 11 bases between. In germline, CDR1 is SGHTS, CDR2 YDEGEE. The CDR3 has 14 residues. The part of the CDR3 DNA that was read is TGTGCCAGCAGCCCCGGACTTCCCACAGATACG. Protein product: CASSPGLPTDT. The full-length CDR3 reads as CASSPGLPTDTQYF. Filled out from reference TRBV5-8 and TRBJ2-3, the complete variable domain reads EAGVTQSPTHLIKTRGQQATLRCSPISGHTSVYWYQQALGLGLQFLLWYDEGEERNRGNFPPRFSGRQFPNYSSELNVNALELEDSALYLCASSPGLPTDTQYFGPGTRLTVL.

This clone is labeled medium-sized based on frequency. The part of the CDR3 DNA that was read is TGTGCCAGCAGCCAACCTCGGCTAGCGGGGGTACAAGAGACC. This sequence encodes CASSQPRLAGVQET. Given in full, the CDR3 is CASSQPRLAGVQETQYF. The chain joins TRBV14 to TRBJ2-5; 10 bases are shared with TRBD2. The CDR3 goes on 3 residues after the read ends, and that part is filled in from the germline J gene. V lost 2 bases and J lost 2; bases outside the gene matches: 8. Looked up from germline, CDR1 is SGHDN and CDR2 is FVKESK. CDR3 length: 17 amino acids.

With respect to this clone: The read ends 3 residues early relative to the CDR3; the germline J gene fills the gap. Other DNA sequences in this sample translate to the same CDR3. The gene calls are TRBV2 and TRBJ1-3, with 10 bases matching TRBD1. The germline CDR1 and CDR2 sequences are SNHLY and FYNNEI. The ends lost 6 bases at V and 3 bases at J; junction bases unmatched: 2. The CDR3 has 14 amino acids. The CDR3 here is CASRGQGSGNTIYF. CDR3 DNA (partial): TGTGCCAGCAGGGGACAGGGGAGTGGAAACACC.

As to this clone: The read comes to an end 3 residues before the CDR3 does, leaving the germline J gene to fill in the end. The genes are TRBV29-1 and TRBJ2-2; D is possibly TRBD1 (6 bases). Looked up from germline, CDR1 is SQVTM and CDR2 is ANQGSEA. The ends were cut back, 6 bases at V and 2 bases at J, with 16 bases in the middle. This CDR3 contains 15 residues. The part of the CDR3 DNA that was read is TGCAGCGTCAGACCACAGGGTGGCAACACCGGGGAG. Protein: CSVRPQGGNTGE. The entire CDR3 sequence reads CSVRPQGGNTGELFF.

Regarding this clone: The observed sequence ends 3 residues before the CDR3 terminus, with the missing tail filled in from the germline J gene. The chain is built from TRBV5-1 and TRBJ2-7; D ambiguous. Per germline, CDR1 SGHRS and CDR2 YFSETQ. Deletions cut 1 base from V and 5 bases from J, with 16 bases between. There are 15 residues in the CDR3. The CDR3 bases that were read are TGCGCCAGCAGCTTGTACGAATTTACGGCGGACGAG. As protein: CASSLYEFTADE. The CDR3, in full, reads CASSLYEFTADEQYF.

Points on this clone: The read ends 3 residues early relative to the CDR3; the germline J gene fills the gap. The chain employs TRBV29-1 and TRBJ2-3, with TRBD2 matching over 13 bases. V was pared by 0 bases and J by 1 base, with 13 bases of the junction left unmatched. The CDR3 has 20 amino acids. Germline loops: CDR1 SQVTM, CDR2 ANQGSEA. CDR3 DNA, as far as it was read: TGCAGCGTTGAAGAAGAGGGACACCGACTAGCGGGGGGACGCACAGATACG. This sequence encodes CSVEEEGHRLAGGRTDT. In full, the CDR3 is CSVEEEGHRLAGGRTDTQYF.

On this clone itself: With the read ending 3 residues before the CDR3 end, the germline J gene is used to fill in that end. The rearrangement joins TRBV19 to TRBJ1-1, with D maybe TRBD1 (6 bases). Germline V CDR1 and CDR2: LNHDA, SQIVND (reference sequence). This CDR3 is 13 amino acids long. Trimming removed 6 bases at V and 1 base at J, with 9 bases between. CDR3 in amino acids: CASRRGRNTEAFF. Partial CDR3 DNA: TGTGCCAGTAGAAGGGGGAGGAACACTGAA.

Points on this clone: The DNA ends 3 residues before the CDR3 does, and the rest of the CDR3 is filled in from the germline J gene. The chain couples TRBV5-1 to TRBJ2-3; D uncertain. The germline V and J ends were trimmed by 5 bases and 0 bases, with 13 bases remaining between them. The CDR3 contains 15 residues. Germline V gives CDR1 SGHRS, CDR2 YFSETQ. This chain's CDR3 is CASRTIVTSTDTQYF. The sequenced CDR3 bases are TGCGCCAGCAGAACCATTGTGACTAGCACAGATACG.

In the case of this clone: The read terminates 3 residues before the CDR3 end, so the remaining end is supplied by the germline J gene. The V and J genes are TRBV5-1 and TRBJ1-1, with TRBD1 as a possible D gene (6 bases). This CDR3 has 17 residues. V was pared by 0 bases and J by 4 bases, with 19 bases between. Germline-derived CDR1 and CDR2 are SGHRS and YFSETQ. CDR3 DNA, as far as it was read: TGCGCCAGCAGCTTGGCAATCGGGGGGCCGTCGGGCACTGAA. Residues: CASSLAIGGPSGTE. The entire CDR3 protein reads CASSLAIGGPSGTEAFF. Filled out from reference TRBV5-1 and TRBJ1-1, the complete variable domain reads KAGVTQTPRYLIKTRGQQVTLSCSPISGHRSVSWYQQTPGQGLQFLFEYFSETQRNKGNFPGRFSGRQFSNSRSEMNVSTLELGDSALYLCASSLAIGGPSGTEAFFGQGTRLTVV.

CDR3 DNA, as far as it was read: TGTGCCAGCAGCTTAGGACCTGACAGCCTGAACACCGGGGAG. Protein product: CASSLGPDSLNTGE. The whole CDR3 is CASSLGPDSLNTGELFF. The V gene is TRBV7-3, the J gene TRBJ2-2; a possible D gene is TRBD1 (5 bases). The CDR3 goes on 3 residues after the read ends, and that part is filled in from the germline J gene. This CDR3 has 17 amino acids. Per the germline V gene, CDR1 is SGHTA and CDR2 is FQGTGA. V shed 2 bases and J shed 1 base, with 14 bases lying between them.

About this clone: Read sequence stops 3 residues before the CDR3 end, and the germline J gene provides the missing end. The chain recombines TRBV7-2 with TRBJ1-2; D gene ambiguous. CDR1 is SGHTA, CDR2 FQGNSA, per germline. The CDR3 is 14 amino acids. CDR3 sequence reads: CASSLKPGIYDYTF. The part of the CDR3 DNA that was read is TGTGCCAGCAGCTTAAAGCCAGGCATCTACGAC.

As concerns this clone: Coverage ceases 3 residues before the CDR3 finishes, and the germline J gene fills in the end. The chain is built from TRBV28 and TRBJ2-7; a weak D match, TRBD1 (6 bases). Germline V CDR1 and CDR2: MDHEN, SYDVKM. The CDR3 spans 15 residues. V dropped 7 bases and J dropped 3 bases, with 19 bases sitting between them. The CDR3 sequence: CASTLGAGLSYEQYF. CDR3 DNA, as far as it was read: TGTGCCAGCACCCTGGGGGCAGGGCTGAGCTACGAG.

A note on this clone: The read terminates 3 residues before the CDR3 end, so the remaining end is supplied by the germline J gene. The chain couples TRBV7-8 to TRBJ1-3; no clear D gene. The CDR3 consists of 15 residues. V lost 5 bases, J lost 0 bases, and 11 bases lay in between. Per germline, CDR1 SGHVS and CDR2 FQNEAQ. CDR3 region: CASSPYTSSGNTIYF. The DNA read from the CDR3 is TGTGCCAGCAGCCCTTACACAAGCTCTGGAAACACC.

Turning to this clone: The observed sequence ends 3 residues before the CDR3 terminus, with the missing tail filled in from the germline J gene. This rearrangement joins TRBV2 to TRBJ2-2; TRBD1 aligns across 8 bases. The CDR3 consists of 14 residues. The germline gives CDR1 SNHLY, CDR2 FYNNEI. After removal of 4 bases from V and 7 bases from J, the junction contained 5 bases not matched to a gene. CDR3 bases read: TGTGCCAGCAGTGGAACAGGGGGTATCGGGGAG. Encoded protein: CASSGTGGIGE. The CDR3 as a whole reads CASSGTGGIGELFF.

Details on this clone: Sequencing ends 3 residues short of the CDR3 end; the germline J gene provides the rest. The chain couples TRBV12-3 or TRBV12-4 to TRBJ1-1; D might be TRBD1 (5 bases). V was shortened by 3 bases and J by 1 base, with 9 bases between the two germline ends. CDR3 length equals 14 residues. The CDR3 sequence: CASSLRGGNTEAFF. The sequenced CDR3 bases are TGTGCCAGCAGTTTGCGGGGCGGGAACACTGAA.

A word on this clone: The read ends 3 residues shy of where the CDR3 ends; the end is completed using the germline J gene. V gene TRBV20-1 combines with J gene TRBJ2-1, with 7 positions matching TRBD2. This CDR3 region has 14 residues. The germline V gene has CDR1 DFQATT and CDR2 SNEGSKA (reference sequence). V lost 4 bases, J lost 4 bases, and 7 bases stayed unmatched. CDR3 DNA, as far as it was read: TGCAGTGCTAATCCGGGACTAACTTACAATGAG. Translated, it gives CSANPGLTYNE. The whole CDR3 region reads CSANPGLTYNEQFF.

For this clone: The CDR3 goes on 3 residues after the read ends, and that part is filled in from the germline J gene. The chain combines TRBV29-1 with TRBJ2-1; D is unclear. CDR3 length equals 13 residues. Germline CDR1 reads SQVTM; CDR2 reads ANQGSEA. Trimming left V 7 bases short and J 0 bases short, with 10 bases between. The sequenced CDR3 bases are TGCAGCGGAACAGAGAGCTCCTACAATGAG. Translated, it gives CSGTESSYNE. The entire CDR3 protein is CSGTESSYNEQFF.

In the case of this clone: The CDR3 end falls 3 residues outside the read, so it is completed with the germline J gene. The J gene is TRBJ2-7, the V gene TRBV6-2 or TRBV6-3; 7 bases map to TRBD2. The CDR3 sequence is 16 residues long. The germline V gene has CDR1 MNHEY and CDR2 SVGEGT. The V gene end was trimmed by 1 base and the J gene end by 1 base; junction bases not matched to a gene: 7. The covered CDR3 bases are TGTGCCAGCAGTTACTACCCAGCGGGGCTTTCCTACGAG. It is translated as CASSYYPAGLSYE. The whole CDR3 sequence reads CASSYYPAGLSYEQYF.

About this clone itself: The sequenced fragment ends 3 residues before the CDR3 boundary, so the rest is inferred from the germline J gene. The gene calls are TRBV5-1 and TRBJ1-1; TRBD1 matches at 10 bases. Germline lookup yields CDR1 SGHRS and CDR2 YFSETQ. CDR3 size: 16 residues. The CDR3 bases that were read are TGCGCCAGCAGCTTCGGGACAGGGGCTCCCACAGATACG. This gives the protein CASSFGTGAPTDT. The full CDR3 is CASSFGTGAPTDTAFF.

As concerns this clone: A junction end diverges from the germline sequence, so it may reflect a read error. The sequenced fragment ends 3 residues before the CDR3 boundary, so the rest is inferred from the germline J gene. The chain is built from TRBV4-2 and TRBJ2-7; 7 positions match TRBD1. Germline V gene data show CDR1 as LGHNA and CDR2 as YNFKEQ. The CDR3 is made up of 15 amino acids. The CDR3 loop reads CASSQDSRQGYEQYF. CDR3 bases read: TGCGCCAGCAGCCAAGATTCGAGACAGGGCTACGAG.

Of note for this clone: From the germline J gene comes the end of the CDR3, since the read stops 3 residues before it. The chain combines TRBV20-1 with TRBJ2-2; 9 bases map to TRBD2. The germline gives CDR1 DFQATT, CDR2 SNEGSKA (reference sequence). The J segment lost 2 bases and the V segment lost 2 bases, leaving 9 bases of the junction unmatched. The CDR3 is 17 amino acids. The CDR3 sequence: CSARPLIAGANTGELFF. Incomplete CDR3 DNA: TGCAGTGCTAGACCTCTTATAGCGGGGGCCAACACCGGGGAG.

CDR3 bases read: TGCAGTGCTAGAGCAATTCAGGGATTGGACACTGAA. It specifies CSARAIQGLDTE. Given in full, the CDR3 is CSARAIQGLDTEAFF. The rearrangement links TRBV20-1 to TRBJ1-1, with D maybe TRBD1 (5 bases). The read halts 3 residues ahead of the CDR3 end, with the missing end drawn from the germline J gene. CDR3 size: 15 residues. Germline values: CDR1 DFQATT, CDR2 SNEGSKA (reference sequence). Between the trimmed V and J ends, which lost 1 base and 3 bases, there was a span of 15 bases.

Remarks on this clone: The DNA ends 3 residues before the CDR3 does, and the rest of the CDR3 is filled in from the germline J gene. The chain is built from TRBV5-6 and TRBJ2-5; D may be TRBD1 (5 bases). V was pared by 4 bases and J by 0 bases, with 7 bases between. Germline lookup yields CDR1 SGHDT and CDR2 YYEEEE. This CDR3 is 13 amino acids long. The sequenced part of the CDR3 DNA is TGTGCCAGCAGCCCGACAGACCAAGAGACC. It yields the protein CASSPTDQET. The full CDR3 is CASSPTDQETQYF.

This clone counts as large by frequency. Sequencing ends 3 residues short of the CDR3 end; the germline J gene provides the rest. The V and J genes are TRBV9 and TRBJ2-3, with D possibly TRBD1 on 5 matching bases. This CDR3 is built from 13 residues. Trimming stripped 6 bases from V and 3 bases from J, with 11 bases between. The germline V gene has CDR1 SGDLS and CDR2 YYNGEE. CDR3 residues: CASNLQVTDTQYF. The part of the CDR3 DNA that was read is TGTGCCAGCAATCTACAGGTAACAGATACG.

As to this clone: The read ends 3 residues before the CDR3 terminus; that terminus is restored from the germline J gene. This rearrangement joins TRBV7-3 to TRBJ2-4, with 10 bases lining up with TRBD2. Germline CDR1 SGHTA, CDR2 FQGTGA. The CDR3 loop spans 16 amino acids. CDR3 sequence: CASSSRGAGGQETQYF. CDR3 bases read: TGTGCCAGCAGCTCGAGGGGAGCGGGGGGGCAGGAGACT.

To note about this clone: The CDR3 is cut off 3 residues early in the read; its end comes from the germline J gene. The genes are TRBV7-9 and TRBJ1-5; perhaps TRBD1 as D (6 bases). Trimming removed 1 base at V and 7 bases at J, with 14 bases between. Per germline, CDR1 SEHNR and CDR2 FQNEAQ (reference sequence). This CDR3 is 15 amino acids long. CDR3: CASSLGIGGGQPQHF. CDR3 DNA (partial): TGTGCCAGCAGCTTAGGTATAGGGGGAGGACAGCCC.

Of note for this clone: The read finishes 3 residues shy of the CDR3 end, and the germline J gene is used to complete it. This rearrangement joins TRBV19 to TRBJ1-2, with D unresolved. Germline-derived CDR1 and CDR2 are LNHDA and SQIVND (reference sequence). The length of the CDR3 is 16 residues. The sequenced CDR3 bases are TGTGCCAGTAGTATAGTAACTAGCGGATTCTACAATGAC. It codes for CASSIVTSGFYND. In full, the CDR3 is CASSIVTSGFYNDYTF. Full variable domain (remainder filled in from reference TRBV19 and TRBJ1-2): DGGITQSPKYLFRKEGQNVTLSCEQNLNHDAMYWYRQDPGQGLRLIYYSQIVNDFQKGDIAEGYSVSREKKESFPLTVTSAQKNPTAFYLCASSIVTSGFYNDYTFGSGTRLTVV.

The CDR3 DNA, read in part, is TGTGCCAGCAGTAGACTAGCGGGGAATATTGGCGGGGAG. Amino acids: CASSRLAGNIGGE. The full CDR3 is CASSRLAGNIGGELFF. The chain employs TRBV6-2 or TRBV6-3 and TRBJ2-2, with TRBD2 matching 11 bases. The read ends 3 residues shy of where the CDR3 ends; the end is completed using the germline J gene. CDR1 and CDR2 (germline): MNHEY, SVGEGT. The V and J ends lost 5 bases and 7 bases, in that order; junction bases with no gene match: 9. The CDR3 is 16 amino acids.